A selection of T cell receptor beta chains follows, all from one sample in a study of blood T cells in healthy people across ages. Each CDR3 protein gets one entry after TCRdb re-called the 5' RACE reads with MiXCR. Among under 2 million distinct CDR3 sequences, roughly a third were seen once, and the ten largest hold roughly 12%. The sequenced sample consisted of blood. The source is a woman in her thirties in good health. The CDR3 runs from the conserved cysteine through the conserved F or W. The order of the fields is D gene, J gene, V gene, clone size, CDR3 DNA, CDR3 protein. The D gene is left open where the match is weak. Not every row has a clone size; where given, it reads once, few, many or a size class.

D gene: -; J gene: TRBJ1-1; V gene: TRBV5-6; clone size: -; CDR3 DNA: TGTGCCAGCAGCTTGGAGATGGTCGGGGGTTTCAGGAACACTGAAGCTTTCTTT; CDR3 protein: CASSLEMVGGFRNTEAFF
D gene: TRBD1; J gene: TRBJ2-7; V gene: TRBV20-1; clone size: -; CDR3 DNA: TGCAGTGCTGCGAGGGACAGAAGGGGCTCCGAGCAGTACTTC; CDR3 protein: CSAARDRRGSEQYF
D gene: -; J gene: TRBJ2-7; V gene: TRBV5-1; clone size: -; CDR3 DNA: TGCGCCAGCAGCTTGTCTCAAGGCCCCAGCTCCTACGAGCAGTACTTC; CDR3 protein: CASSLSQGPSSYEQYF
D gene: TRBD2; J gene: TRBJ2-1; V gene: TRBV3-1; clone size: few; CDR3 DNA: TGTGCCAGCAGCCTTAACGGGGGGGCCCACCGCTCCTACAATGAGCAGTTCTTC; CDR3 protein: CASSLNGGAHRSYNEQFF
D gene: -; J gene: TRBJ2-1; V gene: TRBV5-1; clone size: -; CDR3 DNA: TGCGCCAGCAGCTTCCCTCGACCTGCCGAATCCTTCAATGAGCAGTTCTTC; CDR3 protein: CASSFPRPAESFNEQFF
D gene: -; J gene: TRBJ1-6; V gene: TRBV20-1; clone size: few; CDR3 DNA: TGCAGTGCTAGAGATCACCTCCCTAGTAATTCACCCCTCCACTTT; CDR3 protein: CSARDHLPSNSPLHF
D gene: -; J gene: TRBJ2-3; V gene: TRBV10-3; clone size: many; CDR3 DNA: TGTGCCATCAGTGAGTTTGAGGATAGCACAGATACGCAGTATTTT; CDR3 protein: CAISEFEDSTDTQYF
D gene: -; J gene: TRBJ2-3; V gene: TRBV20-1; clone size: -; CDR3 DNA: TGCAGTGCTAAAACACTAGGACCCGGAGCCACAGATACGCAGTATTTT; CDR3 protein: CSAKTLGPGATDTQYF
D gene: -; J gene: TRBJ2-3; V gene: TRBV7-2; clone size: -; CDR3 DNA: TGTGCCAGCAGCTTATTCTCCAGGGCGGATACGCAGTATTTT; CDR3 protein: CASSLFSRADTQYF
D gene: -; J gene: TRBJ2-7; V gene: TRBV28; clone size: -; CDR3 DNA: TGTGCCAGCAGTTCTAAAGGGGAATCCTACGAGCAGTACTTC; CDR3 protein: CASSSKGESYEQYF
D gene: TRBD1; J gene: TRBJ2-1; V gene: TRBV28; clone size: -; CDR3 DNA: TGTGCCAGCACACGGGACAGACACAATGAGCAGTTCTTC; CDR3 protein: CASTRDRHNEQFF
D gene: -; J gene: TRBJ1-1; V gene: TRBV10-3; clone size: few; CDR3 DNA: TGTGCCATCAGGCGCGATGACACTGAAGCTTTCTTT; CDR3 protein: CAIRRDDTEAFF
D gene: -; J gene: TRBJ2-5; V gene: TRBV13; clone size: -; CDR3 DNA: TGTGCCAGCAGCAACATCAGGGGCGGGGAGACCCAGTACTTC; CDR3 protein: CASSNIRGGETQYF
D gene: -; J gene: TRBJ2-3; V gene: TRBV2; clone size: -; CDR3 DNA: TGTGCCAGCAGTAGAAGGACTGGGCAAGGTGATACGCAGTATTTT; CDR3 protein: CASSRRTGQGDTQYF
D gene: TRBD1; J gene: TRBJ2-1; V gene: TRBV19; clone size: few; CDR3 DNA: TGCGCCAGTAGTTGGACAGGGGTCAATGAGCAGTTCTTC; CDR3 protein: CASSWTGVNEQFF
D gene: TRBD1; J gene: TRBJ2-7; V gene: TRBV6-2/TRBV6-3; clone size: -; CDR3 DNA: TGTGCCAGCAGTCGGACAGGGCAACGCTCCTACGAGCAGTACTTC; CDR3 protein: CASSRTGQRSYEQYF
D gene: TRBD1; J gene: TRBJ2-7; V gene: TRBV7-2; clone size: -; CDR3 DNA: TGTGCCAGCCGCGGGGTCTTGGACAGGGCCCACGAGCAGTACTTC; CDR3 protein: CASRGVLDRAHEQYF
D gene: -; J gene: TRBJ1-2; V gene: TRBV9; clone size: -; CDR3 DNA: TGTGCCAGCAGCCCCCAGGCAGGGCAGGGCTACACCTTC; CDR3 protein: CASSPQAGQGYTF
D gene: -; J gene: TRBJ2-2; V gene: TRBV4-2; clone size: -; CDR3 DNA: TGTGCCAGCAGCCAATCTCCGGGGGCGAACACCGGGGAGCTGTTTTTT; CDR3 protein: CASSQSPGANTGELFF
D gene: -; J gene: TRBJ1-4; V gene: TRBV12-3/TRBV12-4; clone size: -; CDR3 DNA: TGTGCCAGCAGTATACTAGGGGAAAAACTGTTTTTT; CDR3 protein: CASSILGEKLFF
D gene: TRBD1; J gene: TRBJ1-4; V gene: TRBV7-6; clone size: -; CDR3 DNA: TGTGCCAGCAGCGCGAACAGGGGTATAAGTGAAAAACTGTTTTTT; CDR3 protein: CASSANRGISEKLFF
D gene: TRBD2; J gene: TRBJ2-5; V gene: TRBV7-6; clone size: few; CDR3 DNA: TGTGCCAGCCGCGGGACTAGTCAAGAGACCCAGTACTTC; CDR3 protein: CASRGTSQETQYF
D gene: -; J gene: TRBJ1-2; V gene: TRBV3-1; clone size: few; CDR3 DNA: TGTGCCAGCAGAACCGGGCTCGAGAGCTACACCTTC; CDR3 protein: CASRTGLESYTF
D gene: -; J gene: TRBJ2-1; V gene: TRBV7-9; clone size: -; CDR3 DNA: TGTGCCAGCAGCTTAGCTCAGTTACTCTACAATGAGCAGTTCTTC; CDR3 protein: CASSLAQLLYNEQFF
D gene: -; J gene: TRBJ1-2; V gene: TRBV5-1; clone size: many; CDR3 DNA: TGTGCCAGCAGTTTTACCGGGGATGGCTACACCTTC; CDR3 protein: CASSFTGDGYTF
D gene: TRBD1; J gene: TRBJ2-7; V gene: TRBV4-1; clone size: many; CDR3 DNA: TGCGCCAGCAGTGATGAGACAGGGCCAGACGAGCAGTACTTC; CDR3 protein: CASSDETGPDEQYF
D gene: TRBD2; J gene: TRBJ2-1; V gene: TRBV20-1; clone size: few; CDR3 DNA: TGCAGTGCTGACCATAGCGGGCCTAGCTCCTACAATGAGCAGTTCTTC; CDR3 protein: CSADHSGPSSYNEQFF
D gene: -; J gene: TRBJ2-3; V gene: TRBV7-9; clone size: few; CDR3 DNA: TGTGCCAGCAGCCCATTTGAGGGCTTTTACGGCGCAGATACGCAGTATTTT; CDR3 protein: CASSPFEGFYGADTQYF
D gene: -; J gene: TRBJ2-3; V gene: TRBV6-2/TRBV6-3; clone size: -; CDR3 DNA: TGTGCCAGCAGCCGGATCGGAAAACGACTAGTGTCAGATACGCAGTATTTT; CDR3 protein: CASSRIGKRLVSDTQYF
D gene: -; J gene: TRBJ2-2; V gene: TRBV12-3/TRBV12-4; clone size: -; CDR3 DNA: TGTGCCAGCAGTTTCCCACCCACTTACACCGGGGAGCTGTTTTTT; CDR3 protein: CASSFPPTYTGELFF
D gene: TRBD1; J gene: TRBJ1-2; V gene: TRBV20-1; clone size: -; CDR3 DNA: TGCAGTGCTAGGAGACAGGGGGCAGCCGGCTACACCTTC; CDR3 protein: CSARRQGAAGYTF
D gene: TRBD2; J gene: TRBJ2-3; V gene: TRBV7-3; clone size: many; CDR3 DNA: TGTGCCAGCAGCTTAGGCGGGAGCTCAGATACGCAGTATTTT; CDR3 protein: CASSLGGSSDTQYF
D gene: -; J gene: TRBJ1-5; V gene: TRBV5-1; clone size: -; CDR3 DNA: TGCGCTAAAAGTAGGGGGGCCCGGGGGCCCCAGCATTTT; CDR3 protein: CAKSRGARGPQHF
D gene: TRBD1; J gene: TRBJ2-5; V gene: TRBV7-2; clone size: -; CDR3 DNA: TGTGCCAGCAGCCGACAAACAGGGGGCAGAGAGACCCAGTACTTC; CDR3 protein: CASSRQTGGRETQYF
D gene: -; J gene: TRBJ2-7; V gene: TRBV20-1; clone size: -; CDR3 DNA: TGCACTGCTGATAGCGGCTACGAGCAGTACTTC; CDR3 protein: CTADSGYEQYF
D gene: TRBD2; J gene: TRBJ2-5; V gene: TRBV20-1; clone size: -; CDR3 DNA: TGCAGTGCTAGAGAGTGGAGGGGAGGGGAGACCCAGTACTTC; CDR3 protein: CSAREWRGGETQYF
D gene: -; J gene: TRBJ2-4; V gene: TRBV30; clone size: -; CDR3 DNA: TGTGCCTGGAGTGTACAAAAGGGACTAAACATTCAGTACTTC; CDR3 protein: CAWSVQKGLNIQYF
D gene: -; J gene: TRBJ2-1; V gene: TRBV6-2/TRBV6-3; clone size: -; CDR3 DNA: TGTGCCAGCAGTCCGGACCGCGTCCCACAGCAGTTCTTC; CDR3 protein: CASSPDRVPQQFF